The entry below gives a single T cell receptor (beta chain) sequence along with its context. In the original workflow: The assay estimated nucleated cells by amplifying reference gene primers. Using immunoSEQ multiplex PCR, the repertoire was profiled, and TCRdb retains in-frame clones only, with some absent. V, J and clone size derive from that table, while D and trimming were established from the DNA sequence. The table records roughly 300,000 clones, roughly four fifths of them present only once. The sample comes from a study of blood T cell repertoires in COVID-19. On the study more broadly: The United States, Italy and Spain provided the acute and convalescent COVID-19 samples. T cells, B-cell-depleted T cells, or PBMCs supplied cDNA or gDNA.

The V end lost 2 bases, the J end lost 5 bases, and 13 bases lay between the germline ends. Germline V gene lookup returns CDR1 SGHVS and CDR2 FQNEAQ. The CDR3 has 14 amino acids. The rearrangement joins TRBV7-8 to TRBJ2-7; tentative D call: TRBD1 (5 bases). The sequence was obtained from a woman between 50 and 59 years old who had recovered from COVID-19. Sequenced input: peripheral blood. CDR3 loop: CASSLRGDGDEQYF. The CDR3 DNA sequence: TGTGCCAGCAGCTTAAGGGGCGACGGCGACGAGCAGTACTTC.